This T cell receptor (beta chain) was captured by sequencing in a study of graft-versus-host responses after intestinal transplantation (dated by TCRdb to 2020 to 2022). About the study as a whole: The transplants that recipients received were multivisceral, liver-intestinal, or isolated intestinal. All recipients received anti-thymocyte globulin induction followed by maintenance tacrolimus and steroids for 3 to 4 years. The cohort enrolled 24 intestinal transplant recipients including one retransplant, and 3 patients lacking pretransplant specimens were excluded. After intestinal transplantation, graft-versus-host and host-versus-graft alloreactive T cell clones were followed in the graft, circulation and bone marrow using bulk TCR-beta CDR3 sequencing. A peak of at least 4% donor T cells among recipient peripheral blood mononuclear cells was the definition used for donor T cell macrochimerism. Samples from a few later patients were sequenced in-house on an Illumina MiSeq with MiXCR processing rather than by the commercial service. Alloreactive clones were identified by sequencing pre-transplant mixed lymphocyte reaction products and comparing them with unstimulated pre-transplant donor and recipient T cells.

Blood samples were collected up to 4 times in the first month after transplant and then at least monthly when available. Here is what the overall study found, with its caveats: Conclusions were limited by the relatively low number and heterogeneity of intestinal transplant patients. Early after transplant, declines in HvG clones were associated with peak levels of circulating GvH clones. GvH clones turned up in recipient bone marrow, with some appearing earlier in ileal mucosa or blood, a pattern consistent with an intestinal mucosal origin. In patients with donor T cell macrochimerism, the allografts had high GvH to HvG T cell clonal ratios.

The library was produced with the immunoSEQ multiplex PCR assay. High-throughput TCR-beta CDR3 sequencing of genomic DNA from most patients was performed by Adaptive Biotechnologies. The authors' analysis ran thus. TCR sequencing data were retrieved from Adaptive's ImmunoSEQ software for 15 to 20 patients, whereas three other patients were processed with MiXCR and VDJtools. CDR3 nucleotide sequences shared between donor and recipient were removed because the origin of such sequences could not be assigned. Alloreactive clones required at least 2-fold expansion over unstimulated cells and minimum CFSE-low frequency of 0.002% (template counts) or 0.001% (read counts). Mappable clones were those detected in sequenced pre-transplant spleen, lymph node, or MLR CFSE-low populations of the donor or recipient. The cumulative frequency of alloreactive clones was calculated as a percentage of all sequences, weighted by copy number. Sourced from immuneACCESS, this table was stored by TCRdb with only in-frame sequences that have V and J called. A share of the clones is absent; for the studies checked, an unresolved V gene accounts for under half, and the remainder has no known explanation. That table supplies the V and J calls and clone size; D and trimming were determined from the DNA. This sample has over 75,000 clones in its table, and about 82% of those were observed once. The top ten clonotypes cover 1.4% of the sample.

As concerns this clone: Its antigen has not been determined. No much larger clonotype is one base removed from it; base qualities were not supplied.

The CDR3 holds 15 amino acids from the cysteine to the phenylalanine. Only the CDR3 DNA is retained, 45 bases long and in frame from the first base. CDR1 and CDR2 were assigned from the germline V gene as SGHRS and YFSETQ. V is pared back by 6 bases and J by 6 bases, with 19 bases lying between the germline termini. Sequencing used PBMCs, obtained 255 days after intestinal transplant. The chain employs TRBV5-1 and TRBJ1-5; the D region possibly corresponds to TRBD1 (5 bases align). This TCR was sampled from a human patient who received an intestinal transplant, so some T cells may come from the graft donor. The CDR3 region: CASKPDTASGQPQHF. The bases are TGCGCCAGCAAGCCGGACACTGCAAGTGGTCAGCCCCAGCATTTT.